This T cell receptor beta chain emerged from a study of blood T cell repertoires in COVID-19. Study at large: T cells, B-cell-depleted T cells, or PBMCs supplied cDNA or gDNA.

Original processing methods: Amplification from reference gene primers served as the basis for estimated nucleated cell counts. The protocol was immunoSEQ multiplex PCR, while the TCRdb copy is restricted to in-frame clones and leaves out a portion. V, J and clone size derive from that table, while D and trimming were established from the DNA sequence. The sample has some 300,000 clones, about 88% seen once; the top ten hold roughly a tenth. Symptom resolution, clearance, or two negative PCRs marked the recovered donors of Cohort 3. The CDR3 runs to 15 residues. This clone has only one observation. The rearrangement uses TRBV21-1 and TRBJ2-2; the D call TRBD1 from the table was never checked on the DNA. TRBV21-1 is classified as a pseudogene. This TCR was sampled from a woman aged 40 to 55 who had recovered from COVID-19. The sequencing input was PBMCs or T cells enriched from blood (not recorded which). The CDR3 nucleotides are TGTGCCAGCAGCTCGTTTGGGCCGAACACCGGGGAGCTGTTTTTT. Amino acid sequence: CASSSFGPNTGELFF.